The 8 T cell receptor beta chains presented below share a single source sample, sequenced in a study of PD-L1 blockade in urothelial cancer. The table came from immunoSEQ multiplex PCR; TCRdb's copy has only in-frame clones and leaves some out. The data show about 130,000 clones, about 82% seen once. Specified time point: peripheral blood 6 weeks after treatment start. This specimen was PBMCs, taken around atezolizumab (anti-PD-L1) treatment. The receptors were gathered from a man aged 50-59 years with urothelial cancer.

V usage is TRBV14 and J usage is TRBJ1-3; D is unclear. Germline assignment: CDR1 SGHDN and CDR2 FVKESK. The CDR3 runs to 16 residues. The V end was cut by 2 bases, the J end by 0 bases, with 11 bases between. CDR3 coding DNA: TGTGCCAGCAGCCAACTATTTAAGAGCTCTGGAAACACCATATATTTT. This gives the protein CASSQLFKSSGNTIYF. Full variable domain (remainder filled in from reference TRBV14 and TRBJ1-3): EAGVTQFPSHSVIEKGQTVTLRCDPISGHDNLYWYRRVMGKEIKFLLHFVKESKQDESGMPNNRFLAERTGGTYSTLKVQPAELEDSGVYFCASSQLFKSSGNTIYFGEGSWLTVV.

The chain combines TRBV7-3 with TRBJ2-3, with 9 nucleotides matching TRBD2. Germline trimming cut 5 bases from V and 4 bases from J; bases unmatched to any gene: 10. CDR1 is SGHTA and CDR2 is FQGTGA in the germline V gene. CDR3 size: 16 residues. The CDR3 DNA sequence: TGTGCCAGCAGCCTCCTGGGTAGCGGGAGCGCAGATACGCAGTATTTT. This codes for CASSLLGSGSADTQYF.

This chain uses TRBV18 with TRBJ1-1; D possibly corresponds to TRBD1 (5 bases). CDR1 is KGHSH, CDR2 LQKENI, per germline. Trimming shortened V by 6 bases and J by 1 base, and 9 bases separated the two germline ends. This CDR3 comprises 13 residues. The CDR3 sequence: CASSQQGNTEAFF. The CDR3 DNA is TGTGCCAGCTCCCAGCAGGGGAACACTGAAGCTTTCTTT.

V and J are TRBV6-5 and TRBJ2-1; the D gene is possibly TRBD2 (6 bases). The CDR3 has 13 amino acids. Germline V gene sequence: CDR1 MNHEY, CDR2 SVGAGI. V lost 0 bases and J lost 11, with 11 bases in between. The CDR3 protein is CASSYSSGVKQFF. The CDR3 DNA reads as TGTGCCAGCAGTTACTCTTCGGGAGTAAAGCAGTTCTTC.

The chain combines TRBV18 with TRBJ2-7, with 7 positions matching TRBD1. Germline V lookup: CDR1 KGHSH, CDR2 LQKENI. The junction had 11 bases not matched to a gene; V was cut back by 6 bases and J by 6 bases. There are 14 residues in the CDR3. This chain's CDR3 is CASSVDRTGTEQYF. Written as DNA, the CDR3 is TGTGCCAGCTCCGTGGACAGGACCGGTACCGAGCAGTACTTC.

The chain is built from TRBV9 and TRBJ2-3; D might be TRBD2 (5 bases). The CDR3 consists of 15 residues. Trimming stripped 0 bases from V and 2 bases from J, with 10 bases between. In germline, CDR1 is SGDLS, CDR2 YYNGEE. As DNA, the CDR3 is TGTGCCAGCAGCGTAGTGGGAGCGCACACAGATACGCAGTATTTT. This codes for CASSVVGAHTDTQYF.

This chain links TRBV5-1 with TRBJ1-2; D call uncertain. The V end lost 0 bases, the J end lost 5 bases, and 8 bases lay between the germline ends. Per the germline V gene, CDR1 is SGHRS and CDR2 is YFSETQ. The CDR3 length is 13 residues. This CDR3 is CASSLAEGYGYTF. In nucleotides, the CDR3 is TGCGCCAGCAGCTTGGCCGAGGGTTATGGCTACACCTTC.

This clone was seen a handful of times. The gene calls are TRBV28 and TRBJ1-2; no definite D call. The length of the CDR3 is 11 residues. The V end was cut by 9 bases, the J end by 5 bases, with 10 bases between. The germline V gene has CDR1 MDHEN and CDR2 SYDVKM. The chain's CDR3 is CASGEGYGYTF. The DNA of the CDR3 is TGTGCCAGTGGGGAGGGATATGGCTACACCTTC.